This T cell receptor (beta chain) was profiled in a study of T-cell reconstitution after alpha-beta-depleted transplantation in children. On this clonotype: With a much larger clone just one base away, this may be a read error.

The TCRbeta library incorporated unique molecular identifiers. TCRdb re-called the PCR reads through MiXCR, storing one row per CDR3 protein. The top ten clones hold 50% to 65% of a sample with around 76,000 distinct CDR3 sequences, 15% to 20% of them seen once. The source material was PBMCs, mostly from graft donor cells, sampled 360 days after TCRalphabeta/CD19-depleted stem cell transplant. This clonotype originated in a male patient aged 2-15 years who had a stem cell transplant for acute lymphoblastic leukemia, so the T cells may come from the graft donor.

The CDR3 is CTSTSIRDGGYEQYF. The CDR3 DNA reads TGTACCAGCACGAGCATCCGGGACGGTGGCTACGAGCAGTACTTC. This rearrangement joins TRBV6-1 to TRBJ2-7; D possibly matches TRBD1 or TRBD2 (5 bases each). This CDR3 has 15 residues. CDR1 is MNHNS, CDR2 SASEGT, per germline.